These T cell receptor beta chains were read from a single sample in a study of metastatic and nonmetastatic thyroid tumors. TCRdb re-called the PCR reads via MiXCR. In the table there are approximately 38,000 clones, under 30% of which are singletons. Source material: blood. The receptors were gathered from a male donor with papillary thyroid cancer or a benign thyroid nodule (not recorded which). Some clones in this sample may be carry-over from other donors' samples. Both conserved end residues are part of each CDR3. The order of the fields is V gene, J gene, CDR3 protein.

>TRBV4-3|TRBJ2-1
CASSQDFPTAPFF
>TRBV12-3/TRBV12-4|TRBJ1-2
CASSYDPWGTGGYGYTF
>TRBV10-1|TRBJ1-1
CASSRGSGTEAFF
>TRBV6-4|TRBJ2-3
CASSALAGGTDTQYF
>TRBV29-1|TRBJ1-2
CSVLGANYGYTF
>TRBV20-1|TRBJ2-2
CSASGQDANTGELFF
>TRBV20-1|TRBJ2-7
CSARVASGRYEQYF
>TRBV6-1|TRBJ2-6
CASSEEDSGANVLTF
>TRBV27|TRBJ2-3
CASSSRWGDTQYF
>TRBV6-5|TRBJ2-6
CASSYSTSGANVLTF
>TRBV2|TRBJ2-1
CVSSVNQVPYNEQFF
>TRBV19|TRBJ1-1
CASSILPPANTEAFF
>TRBV7-6|TRBJ2-7
CASSSWEGPLFYEQYF
>TRBV20-1|TRBJ2-1
CGARVSGIFYNEQFF
>TRBV6-2/TRBV6-3|TRBJ1-6
CASSYSIIYNSPLHF
>TRBV25-1|TRBJ2-3
CASSTSGLTDTQYF
>TRBV20-1|TRBJ2-1
CSARGSGGFNNEQFF
>TRBV6-4|TRBJ2-3
CASSGDNTDTQYF
>TRBV6-1|TRBJ1-5
CATTEGQPQHF